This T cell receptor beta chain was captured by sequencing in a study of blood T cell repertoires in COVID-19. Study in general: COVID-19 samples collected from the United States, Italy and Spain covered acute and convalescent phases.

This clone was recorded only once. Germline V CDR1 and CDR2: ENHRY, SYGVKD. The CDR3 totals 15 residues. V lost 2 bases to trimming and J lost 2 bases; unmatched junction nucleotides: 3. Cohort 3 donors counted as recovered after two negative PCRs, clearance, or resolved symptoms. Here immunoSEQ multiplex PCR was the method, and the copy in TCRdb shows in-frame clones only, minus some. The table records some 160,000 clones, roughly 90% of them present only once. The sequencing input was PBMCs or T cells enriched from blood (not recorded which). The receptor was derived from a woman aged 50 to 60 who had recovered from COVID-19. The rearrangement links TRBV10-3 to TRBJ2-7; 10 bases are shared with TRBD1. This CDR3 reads CAISEPGTGAYEQYF. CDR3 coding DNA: TGTGCCATCAGTGAGCCCGGGACAGGGGCCTACGAGCAGTACTTC.